The 14 T cell receptor beta chains below all came from one sample that was sequenced in a study of cytomegalovirus exposure and HLA in healthy donors. This PCR relied on a set of 60 Vbeta primers and 13 Jbeta primers. Generated by immunoSEQ multiplex PCR, the TCRdb table keeps only in-frame clones and is missing some. The data show tens of thousands of clones, around 76% seen once. Sequencing was carried out using PBMCs. The receptors stem from a man aged 25-40 years in good health and CMV-seronegative.

This clone was seen just once. This chain joins TRBV19 and TRBJ1-1; D unresolved. Trimming stripped 7 bases from V and 4 bases from J, with 16 bases between. The CDR3 is 14 amino acids. From germline, CDR1 is LNHDA and CDR2 SQIVND (reference sequence). CDR3 bases: TGTGCCAGTACCAAAACCGAGTCGCGCACTGAAGCTTTCTTT. Translated: CASTKTESRTEAFF.

CDR3 sequence: CASSVYSGNTIYF. CDR3 coding DNA: TGTGCCAGCTCCGTATACTCTGGAAACACCATATATTTT. The chain links TRBV11-3 to TRBJ1-3, with D hard to call. The germline CDR1 and CDR2 sequences are SGHNT and YENEEA. The CDR3 covers 13 residues. V lost 8 bases, J lost 0 bases, and 8 bases lay in between.

The chain links TRBV2 to TRBJ1-2; D is ambiguous. CDR3 length: 11 amino acids. Germline V gene lookup returns CDR1 SNHLY and CDR2 FYNNEI. V was shortened by 6 bases and J by 7 bases, with 9 bases between the two germline ends. The CDR3 DNA reads as TGTGCCAGCAGAAGAGAGGGTGGCTACACCTTC. It encodes CASRREGGYTF.

This clone qualifies as medium-sized. The chain links TRBV5-5 to TRBJ2-7; 11 bases line up with TRBD1. V trimming: 4 bases; J trimming: 6 bases; junction bases outside the gene matches: 3. CDR1 is SGHKS, CDR2 YYEKEE, per germline (reference sequence). The CDR3 totals 13 residues. The CDR3 DNA reads as TGTGCCAGCAGCACCGGGACAGGGGGCGAGCAGTACTTC. As protein: CASSTGTGGEQYF.

This chain connects TRBV11-3 to TRBJ2-3, with 10 bases lining up with TRBD2. The germline gives CDR1 SGHNT, CDR2 YENEEA. V lost 2 bases to trimming and J lost 3 bases; unmatched junction nucleotides: 5. CDR3 length: 16 residues. CDR3 loop: CASSLIAGGGTDTQYF. CDR3 bases: TGTGCCAGCAGCTTAATAGCGGGAGGAGGGACAGATACGCAGTATTTT.

The gene calls are TRBV19 and TRBJ2-1, with 9 bases lining up with TRBD2. In germline, CDR1 is LNHDA, CDR2 SQIVND (reference sequence). J lost 8 bases, V lost 7 bases, and 6 bases had no gene match. The length of the CDR3 is 13 residues. The CDR3 sequence is CASKGREGHEQFF. CDR3 sequence (DNA): TGTGCCAGTAAGGGGCGGGAGGGACATGAGCAGTTCTTC.

V is TRBV27 and J is TRBJ1-2; 7 bases are shared with TRBD1. The J segment lost 1 base and the V segment lost 0 bases, leaving 8 bases of the junction unmatched. Germline loops: CDR1 MNHEY, CDR2 SMNVEV (reference sequence). The CDR3 has 17 amino acids. The DNA of the CDR3 is TGTGCCAGCAGTTTATCGCGAGGGGGCCGGGGTAACTATGGCTACACCTTC. It yields the protein CASSLSRGGRGNYGYTF.

This clone was recorded once. This rearrangement joins TRBV10-3 to TRBJ2-2; D might be TRBD1 (7 bases). Trimming shortened V by 7 bases and J by 6 bases, and 18 bases separated the two germline ends. Germline loops: CDR1 ENHRY, CDR2 SYGVKD. The CDR3 consists of 15 residues. This CDR3 reads CAINPQGTPAGELFF. In DNA form, the CDR3 reads TGTGCCATCAACCCACAGGGGACTCCGGCCGGGGAGCTGTTTTTT.

V gene TRBV19 combines with J gene TRBJ1-2; 8 nucleotides match TRBD1. The CDR3 length is 15 residues. CDR1 is LNHDA and CDR2 is SQIVND in the germline V gene (reference sequence). The V gene end was trimmed by 1 base and the J gene end by 8 bases; junction bases not matched to a gene: 9. In nucleotides, the CDR3 is TGTGCCAGTAGTATAGGAGGCGGACAGGGACTGGGCTACACCTTC. Protein product: CASSIGGGQGLGYTF.

The chain joins TRBV27 to TRBJ2-7, with 11 bases aligning to TRBD2. The length of the CDR3 is 14 residues. Germline V gives CDR1 MNHEY, CDR2 SMNVEV (reference sequence). The V segment lost 6 bases and the J segment 2 bases; nucleotides outside the gene matches: 3. CDR3 in DNA: TGTGCCAGCAGCCGTAGCGGGGGGGCCTACGAGCAGTACTTC. Translating it yields CASSRSGGAYEQYF.

The chain carries TRBV7-3 and TRBJ2-3, with 7 bases lining up with TRBD2. Germline CDR1 reads SGHTA; CDR2 reads FQGTGA. Trimming removed 2 bases from V and 3 bases from J; junction bases left unmatched: 14. This CDR3 contains 18 residues. CDR3 DNA: TGTGCCAGCAGCTTAGTCCCGGCTGGCGGGGGTGTGACAGATACGCAGTATTTT. Translating it yields CASSLVPAGGGVTDTQYF.

This clone was seen a few times. The V call is TRBV5-1, the J call TRBJ1-1; 11 bases are a match to TRBD1. This CDR3 is built from 16 residues. The germline CDR1 and CDR2 sequences are SGHRS and YFSETQ. Trimming took 4 bases from V and 1 from J; bases not matched to a gene: 6. CDR3 nucleotide sequence: TGCGCCAGCAGCGGGGGACAGGGGGTAGGGAACACTGAAGCTTTCTTT. Translated: CASSGGQGVGNTEAFF.

The table lists this clone with a few counts. As DNA, the CDR3 is TGTGCCAGCAGTTACTCAGCATCAAACACTGAAGCTTTCTTT. This gives the protein CASSYSASNTEAFF. The chain is built from TRBV6-5 and TRBJ1-1, with unresolved D. The germline CDR1 and CDR2 sequences are MNHEY and SVGAGI. The CDR3 sequence is 14 residues long. Deletions cut 0 bases from V and 2 bases from J, with 7 bases between.

The chain has TRBV19 and TRBJ1-5, with a tentative D call TRBD1 (5 bases). Trimming removed 3 bases from V and 2 bases from J, with 11 bases in between. CDR1 is LNHDA and CDR2 is SQIVND in the germline V gene (reference sequence). The CDR3 totals 15 residues. The CDR3 region is CASSIGRGGNQPQHF. DNA of the CDR3: TGTGCCAGTAGTATTGGGAGGGGAGGCAATCAGCCCCAGCATTTT.